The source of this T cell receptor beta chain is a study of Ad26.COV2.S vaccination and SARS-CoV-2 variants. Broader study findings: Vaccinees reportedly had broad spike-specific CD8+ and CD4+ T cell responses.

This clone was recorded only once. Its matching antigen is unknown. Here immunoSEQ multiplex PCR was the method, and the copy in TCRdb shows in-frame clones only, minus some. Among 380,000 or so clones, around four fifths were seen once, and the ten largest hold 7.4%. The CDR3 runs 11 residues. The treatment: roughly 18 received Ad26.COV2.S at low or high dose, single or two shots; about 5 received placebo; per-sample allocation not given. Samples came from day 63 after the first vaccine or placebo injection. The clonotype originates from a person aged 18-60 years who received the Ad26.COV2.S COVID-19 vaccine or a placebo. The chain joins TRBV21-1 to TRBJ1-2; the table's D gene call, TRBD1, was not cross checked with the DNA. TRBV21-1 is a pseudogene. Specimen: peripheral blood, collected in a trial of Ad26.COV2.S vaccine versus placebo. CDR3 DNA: TGTGCCCCCGGACAACTCTATGGCTACACCTTC. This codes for CAPGQLYGYTF.